This TCR beta chain was sequenced during a study of blood T cell repertoires in COVID-19. Study summary: The United States, Italy and Spain supplied acute and convalescent COVID-19 samples. Sources were T cells, B-cell-depleted T cells, or PBMCs; the material itself was cDNA or gDNA.

Enrollment of patients from Seattle took place during active infection, with longitudinal follow-up. The V segment lost 7 bases and the J segment 1 base; nucleotides outside the gene matches: 4. The CDR3 spans 13 residues. CDR1 and CDR2 from the germline V gene are SGHRS and YFSETQ. As handled by the study authors: Scientists estimated how many nucleated cells there were by amplifying reference gene primers. Libraries were prepared by immunoSEQ multiplex PCR; TCRdb keeps only in-frame clonotypes and omits some of them. V and J calls and clone size are as listed in that table; D and trimming were resolved from the DNA. Counted here are 230,000 or so clones, around 91% occurring once; the ten biggest clones make up 2% to 2.5%.

The sample was peripheral blood. The receptor's source is a woman in her sixties with COVID-19, enrolled during active disease. The chain employs TRBV5-1 and TRBJ1-1; 7 bases line up with TRBD1. The CDR3 protein is CASRGTANTEAFF. The CDR3 DNA sequence: TGCGCCAGCCGGGGGACAGCGAACACTGAAGCTTTCTTT. The whole variable domain, filled in from reference TRBV5-1 and TRBJ1-1, reads KAGVTQTPRYLIKTRGQQVTLSCSPISGHRSVSWYQQTPGQGLQFLFEYFSETQRNKGNFPGRFSGRQFSNSRSEMNVSTLELGDSALYLCASRGTANTEAFFGQGTRLTVV.